The next 3 T cell receptor beta chains were all read from a single sample in a study of blood T cell repertoires in COVID-19. Sequencing was performed with immunoSEQ multiplex PCR; in TCRdb, only in-frame clones are kept and a portion is missing. The sample records 55,000 to 70,000 clones, roughly 91% being singletons. Sequenced sample: peripheral blood. The receptors stem from a woman aged 18-29 years with acute or convalescent COVID-19.

CDR3 protein: CASSRAGTGDLKNEKLFF. The CDR3 bases are TGTGCCAGTAGTAGAGCCGGGACAGGGGACCTGAAAAATGAAAAACTGTTTTTT. The genes are TRBV19 and TRBJ1-4; TRBD1 agrees at 10 bases. The CDR3 covers 18 residues. V was pared by 4 bases and J by 5 bases, with 13 bases of the junction left unmatched. Germline V gives CDR1 LNHDA, CDR2 SQIVND (reference sequence).

The chain is built from TRBV5-1 and TRBJ2-5, with TRBD1 matching 8 bases. Unmatched junction bases numbered 11, after V lost 5 bases and J lost 5 bases. This CDR3 spans 15 amino acids. CDR1 and CDR2 from the germline V gene are SGHRS and YFSETQ. The CDR3 sequence is CASRKGTGTSETQYF. The CDR3 DNA reads as TGCGCCAGCAGAAAAGGGACAGGTACTTCGGAGACCCAGTACTTC. The whole variable domain, filled in from reference TRBV5-1 and TRBJ2-5, reads KAGVTQTPRYLIKTRGQQVTLSCSPISGHRSVSWYQQTPGQGLQFLFEYFSETQRNKGNFPGRFSGRQFSNSRSEMNVSTLELGDSALYLCASRKGTGTSETQYFGPGTRLLVL.

The chain couples TRBV4-3 to TRBJ1-1; a possible D gene is TRBD1 (5 bases). This CDR3 spans 15 amino acids. In germline, CDR1 is LGHNA, CDR2 YSLEER. Trimming took 4 bases from V and 2 from J, leaving 14 bases between them. This chain's CDR3 is CASSLSTGANTEAFF. CDR3 nucleotides: TGCGCCAGCAGCCTATCCACTGGGGCTAACACTGAAGCTTTCTTT.